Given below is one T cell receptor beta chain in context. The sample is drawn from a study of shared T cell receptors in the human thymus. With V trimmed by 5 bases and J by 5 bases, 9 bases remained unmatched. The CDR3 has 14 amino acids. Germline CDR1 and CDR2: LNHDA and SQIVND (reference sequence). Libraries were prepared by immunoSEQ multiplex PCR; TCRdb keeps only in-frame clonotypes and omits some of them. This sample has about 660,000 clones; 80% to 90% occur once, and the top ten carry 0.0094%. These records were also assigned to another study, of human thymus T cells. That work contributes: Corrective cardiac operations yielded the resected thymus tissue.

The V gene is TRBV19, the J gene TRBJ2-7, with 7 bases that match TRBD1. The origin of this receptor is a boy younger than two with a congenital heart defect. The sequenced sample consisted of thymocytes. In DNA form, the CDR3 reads TGTGCCAGTAGTCCCCGACAGGGTATGAACGAGCAGTACTTC. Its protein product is CASSPRQGMNEQYF.